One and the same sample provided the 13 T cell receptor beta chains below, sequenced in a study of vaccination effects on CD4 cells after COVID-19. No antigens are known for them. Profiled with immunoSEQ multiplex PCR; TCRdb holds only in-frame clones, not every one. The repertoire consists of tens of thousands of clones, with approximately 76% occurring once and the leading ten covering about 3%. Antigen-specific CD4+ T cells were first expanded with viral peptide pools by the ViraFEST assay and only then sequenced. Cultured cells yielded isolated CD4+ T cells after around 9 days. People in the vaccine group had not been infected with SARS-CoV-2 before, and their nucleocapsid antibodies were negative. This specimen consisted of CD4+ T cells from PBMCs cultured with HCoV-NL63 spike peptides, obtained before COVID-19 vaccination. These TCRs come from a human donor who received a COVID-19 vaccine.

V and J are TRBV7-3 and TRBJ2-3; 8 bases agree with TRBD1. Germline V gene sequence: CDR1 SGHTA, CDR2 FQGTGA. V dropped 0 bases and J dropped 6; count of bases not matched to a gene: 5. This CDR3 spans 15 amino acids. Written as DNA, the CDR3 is TGTGCCAGCAGCTTAACGTCAGGGGGCGATGATACGCAGTATTTT. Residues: CASSLTSGGDDTQYF.

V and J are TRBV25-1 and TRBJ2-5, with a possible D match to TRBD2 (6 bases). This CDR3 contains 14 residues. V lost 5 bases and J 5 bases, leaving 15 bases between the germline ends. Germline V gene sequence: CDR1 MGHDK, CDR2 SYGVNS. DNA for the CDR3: TGTGCCAGCAGTATGCCGGGAGCCGCCGAGACCCAGTACTTC. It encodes CASSMPGAAETQYF.

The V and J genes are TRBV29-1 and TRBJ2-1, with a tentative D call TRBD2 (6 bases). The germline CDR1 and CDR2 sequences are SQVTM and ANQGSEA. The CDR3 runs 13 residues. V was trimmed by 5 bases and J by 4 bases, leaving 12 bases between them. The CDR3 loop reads CSVIWGLYNEQFF. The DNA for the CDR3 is TGCAGCGTTATATGGGGACTTTACAATGAGCAGTTCTTC.

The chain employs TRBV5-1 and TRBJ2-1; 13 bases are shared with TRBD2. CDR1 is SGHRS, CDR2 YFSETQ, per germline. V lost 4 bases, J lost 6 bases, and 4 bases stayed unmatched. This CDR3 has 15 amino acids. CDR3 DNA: TGCGCCAGCAGCGAAACTAGCGGGGGGGTCAATGAGCAGTTCTTC. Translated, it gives CASSETSGGVNEQFF.

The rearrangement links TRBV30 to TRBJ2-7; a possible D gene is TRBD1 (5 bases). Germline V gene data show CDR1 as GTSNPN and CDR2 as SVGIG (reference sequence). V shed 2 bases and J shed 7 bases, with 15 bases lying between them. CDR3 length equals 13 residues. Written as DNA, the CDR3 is TGTGCCTGGAGTAGTCAGGGTGTCGGGGAGCAGTACGTC. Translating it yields CAWSSQGVGEQYV.

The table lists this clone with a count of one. The CDR3 region is CASRPGVGVEGLFF. As DNA, the CDR3 is TGTGCCAGCAGGCCAGGGGTTGGGGTGGAAGGACTGTTTTTT. The chain couples TRBV6-6 to TRBJ1-4, with D perhaps TRBD1 (6 bases). This CDR3 region has 14 residues. The V end lost 6 bases, the J end lost 13 bases, and 21 bases lay between the germline ends. Looked up from germline, CDR1 is MNHNY and CDR2 is SVGAGI (reference sequence).

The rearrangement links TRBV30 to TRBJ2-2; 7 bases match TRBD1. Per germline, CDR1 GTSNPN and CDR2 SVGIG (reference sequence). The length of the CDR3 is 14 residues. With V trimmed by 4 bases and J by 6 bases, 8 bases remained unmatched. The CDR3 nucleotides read TGTGCCTGGAAGCCTACAGGGGAGCCCGGGGAGCTGTTTTTT. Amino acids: CAWKPTGEPGELFF. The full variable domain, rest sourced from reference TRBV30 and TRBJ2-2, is SQTIHQWPATLVQPVGSPLSLECTVEGTSNPNLYWYRQAAGRGLQLLFYSVGIGQISSEVPQNLSASRPQDRQFILSSKKLLLSDSGFYLCAWKPTGEPGELFFGEGSRLTVL.

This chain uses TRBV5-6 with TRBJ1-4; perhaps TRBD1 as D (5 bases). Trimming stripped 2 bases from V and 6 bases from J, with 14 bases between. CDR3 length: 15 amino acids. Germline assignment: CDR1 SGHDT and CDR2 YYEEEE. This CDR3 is CASSFQGDGYEKLFF. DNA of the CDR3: TGTGCCAGCAGCTTCCAAGGGGACGGCTATGAAAAACTGTTTTTT.

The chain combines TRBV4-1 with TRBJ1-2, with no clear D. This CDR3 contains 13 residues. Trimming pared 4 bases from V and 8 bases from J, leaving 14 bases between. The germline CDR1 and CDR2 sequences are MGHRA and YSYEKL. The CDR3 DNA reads TGCGCCAGCAGCCCCGGCCCCTTCTTGGGCTACACCTTC. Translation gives CASSPGPFLGYTF.

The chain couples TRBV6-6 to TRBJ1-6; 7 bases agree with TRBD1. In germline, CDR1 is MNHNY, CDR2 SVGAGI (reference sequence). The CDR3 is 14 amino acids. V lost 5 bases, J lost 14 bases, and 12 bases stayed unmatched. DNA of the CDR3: TGTGCCAGCAGTACCGAACAGGGGATAGTCACCCTCCACTTT. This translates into CASSTEQGIVTLHF.

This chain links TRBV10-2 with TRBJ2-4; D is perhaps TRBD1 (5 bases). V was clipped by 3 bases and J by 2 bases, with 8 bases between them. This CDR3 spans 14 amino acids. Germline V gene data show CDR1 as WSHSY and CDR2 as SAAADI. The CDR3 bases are TGCGCCAGCAGTGAAGGGGCCCCCAAAAACATTCAGTACTTC. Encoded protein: CASSEGAPKNIQYF.

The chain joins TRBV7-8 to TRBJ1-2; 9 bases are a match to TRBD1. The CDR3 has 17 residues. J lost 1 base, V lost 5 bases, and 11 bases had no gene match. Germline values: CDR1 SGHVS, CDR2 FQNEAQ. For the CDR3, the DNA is TGTGCCAGCAGCCCAGGGGGGACAGGGCCGCTTAACTATGGCTACACCTTC. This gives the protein CASSPGGTGPLNYGYTF. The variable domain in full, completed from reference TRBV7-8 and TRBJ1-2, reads GAGVSQSPRYKVAKRGQDVALRCDPISGHVSLFWYQQALGQGPEFLTYFQNEAQLDKSGLPSDRFFAERPEGSVSTLKIQRTQQEDSAVYLCASSPGGTGPLNYGYTFGSGTRLTVV.

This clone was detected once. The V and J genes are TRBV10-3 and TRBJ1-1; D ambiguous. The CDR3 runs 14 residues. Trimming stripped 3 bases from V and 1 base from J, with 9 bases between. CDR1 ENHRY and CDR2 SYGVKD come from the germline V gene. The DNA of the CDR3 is TGTGCCATCAGTGACTCTCCAGGGAACACTGAAGCTTTCTTT. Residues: CAISDSPGNTEAFF.